A selection of T cell receptor beta chains follows, all from one sample in a study of control samples from healthy donors and cancer patients. The repertoire was sequenced with immunoSEQ multiplex PCR; TCRdb's copy has only in-frame clones and lacks some. The sample has about 140,000 clones, 75% to 95% seen once. The sequenced material came from blood. Source of these receptors: a young man in good health. Each CDR3 is given with its conserved first and last residue. D genes are given only for firm matches. The listing skips clone size in some rows; elsewhere it reads once, few, many or a size class.

clone size	V gene	J gene	D gene	CDR3 DNA	CDR3 protein
-	TRBV6-2/TRBV6-3	TRBJ2-5	-	TGTGCCAGCAGTCCACGCCGTAGGCTAGAGACCCAGTACTTC	CASSPRRRLETQYF
few	TRBV24-1	TRBJ2-2	TRBD1	TGTGCCACCGGACAGGGGCCCGGGGAGCTGTTTTTT	CATGQGPGELFF
-	TRBV6-5	TRBJ1-2	-	TGTGCCAGCAGTTACTTCCCAGAATATGGCTACACCTTC	CASSYFPEYGYTF
-	TRBV2	TRBJ2-1	-	TGTGCCAGCAGTGAAGGGGTCTACAATGAGCAGTTCTTC	CASSEGVYNEQFF
few	TRBV5-1	TRBJ1-6	-	TGCGCCAGCAGCTTGGGTGCAGGCGGAAGCTCCTATAATTCACCCCTCCACTTT	CASSLGAGGSSYNSPLHF
-	TRBV12-3/TRBV12-4	TRBJ1-4	-	TGTGCCAGCAGTTTGTCAGGCGCCGAAAAACTGTTTTTT	CASSLSGAEKLFF
once	TRBV7-9	TRBJ2-1	-	TGTGCCAGCAGCCTATCGCCGGGACGGAGCTCCTACAATGAGCAGTTCTTC	CASSLSPGRSSYNEQFF
-	TRBV6-5	TRBJ2-7	TRBD1	TGTGCCACTCGCACAGGGGGCGCCCCCTACGAGCAGTACTTC	CATRTGGAPYEQYF
once	TRBV18	TRBJ2-7	-	TGTGCCAGCTCCGGTGGAGGGGAGGTTGGCTCCTACGAGCAGTACTTC	CASSGGGEVGSYEQYF
-	TRBV9	TRBJ2-5	-	TGTGCCAGCAGCCCCCGCCCCCGAGAGACCCAGTACTTC	CASSPRPRETQYF
-	TRBV19	TRBJ2-7	-	TGTGCCAGTAGTACGAGACATCGGTCCTACGAGCAGTACTTC	CASSTRHRSYEQYF
-	TRBV7-9	TRBJ2-3	TRBD1	TGTGCCAGCAGCTTAGCTGGGAGATCTAAGGGGGCGTTAACAGATACGCAGTATTTT	CASSLAGRSKGALTDTQYF
-	TRBV28	TRBJ1-2	-	TGTGCCAGCGGGATGGGTGGGGGGCGCCCCTATGGCTACACCTTC	CASGMGGGRPYGYTF
-	TRBV3-1/TRBV3-2	TRBJ2-2	TRBD1	TGTGCCAGCAGCCAAGCCGCGGCCCCGGGACAGGTAAACACCGGGGAGCTGTTTTTT	CASSQAAAPGQVNTGELFF
-	TRBV5-1	TRBJ2-1	TRBD2	TGCGCCAGCAGCTTGGCGACTAGCGGGTCCTACAATGAGCAGTTCTTC	CASSLATSGSYNEQFF
-	TRBV28	TRBJ1-2	TRBD1	TGTGCCAGCAGGCATCAGGGGGGTAACTATGGCTACACCTTC	CASRHQGGNYGYTF
-	TRBV5-1	TRBJ1-5	-	TGCGCCAGCAGCTTGAAGGGGGACGGCAATCAGCCCCAGCATTTT	CASSLKGDGNQPQHF
-	TRBV10-3	TRBJ1-1	-	TGTGCCATCAGGATGGGGACGGAGTCCACTGAAGCTTTCTTT	CAIRMGTESTEAFF
-	TRBV6-5	TRBJ2-7	TRBD1	TGTGCCAGCGAAGACAGGGGCTCCACCTACGAGCAGTACTTC	CASEDRGSTYEQYF
-	TRBV12-3/TRBV12-4	TRBJ1-5	-	TGTGCCAGCAGTCGGGGGAATCAGCCCCAGCATTTT	CASSRGNQPQHF
-	TRBV12-5	TRBJ2-7	-	TGTGCTAGTGGGATGGGGCCCGAGCAGTACTTC	CASGMGPEQYF
-	TRBV3-1/TRBV3-2	TRBJ2-7	-	TGTGCCAGCAGCCAAGCTAGGGCTAGTGAGCAGTACTTC	CASSQARASEQYF
few	TRBV5-1	TRBJ2-2	TRBD1	TGCGCCACCCGACAGGGAAACACCGGGGAGCTGTTTTTT	CATRQGNTGELFF
-	TRBV6-5	TRBJ1-3	-	TGTGCCAGCCGGCGGGGGTCTATTTCTGGAAACACCATATATTTT	CASRRGSISGNTIYF
-	TRBV7-3	TRBJ2-3	TRBD2	TGTGCCAGCGCTTCTAGCGGGGGAGGTGATACGCAGTATTTT	CASASSGGGDTQYF
-	TRBV15	TRBJ2-1	-	TGTGCCACCAGCACCGCCGGGATGGGGAATGAGCAGTTCTTC	CATSTAGMGNEQFF
-	TRBV9	TRBJ1-1	-	TGTGCCAGCAGCCGGACAGTTATAGCGAGCGACACTGAAGCTTTCTTT	CASSRTVIASDTEAFF
-	TRBV28	TRBJ1-4	-	TGTGCCAGCAGAGGACCCGCCGGGGAACGTAGTGAAAAACTGTTTTTT	CASRGPAGERSEKLFF
-	TRBV5-1	TRBJ1-3	-	TGCGCCAGCAGCTCTCCAGACAGCCGCTCTGGAAACACCATATATTTT	CASSSPDSRSGNTIYF
-	TRBV19	TRBJ1-2	-	TGTGCCAGTAGTAAAGAGAGTAACTATGGCTACACCTTC	CASSKESNYGYTF
-	TRBV7-2	TRBJ2-2	-	TGTGCCAGCAGCTCTTTACCGGGGACCGGGGAGCTGTTTTTT	CASSSLPGTGELFF
-	TRBV19	TRBJ1-2	-	TGTGCCAGTAGTATAGAACAGGGAGCTAACTATGGCTACACCTTC	CASSIEQGANYGYTF
-	TRBV7-2	TRBJ2-4	-	TGTGCCAGCAGCTTAGGCGGGGCCCAAAACATTCAGTACTTC	CASSLGGAQNIQYF
-	TRBV28	TRBJ1-2	-	TGTGCCAGCAGACCCCCTCAGGGGAGGGGTTATGGCTACACCTTC	CASRPPQGRGYGYTF
-	TRBV19	TRBJ1-2	TRBD1	TGTGCCAGTAAGCTGACAGGGGATGGACATGGCTACACCTTC	CASKLTGDGHGYTF
-	TRBV7-2	TRBJ2-3	TRBD1	TGTGCCAGCAGCTCCGGGACAGCGGTGGATACGCAGTATTTT	CASSSGTAVDTQYF
-	TRBV5-1	TRBJ1-1	TRBD1	TGCGCCAGCAGCTGGGAAGGGACAGCTAAGAACACTGAAGCTTTCTTT	CASSWEGTAKNTEAFF
once	TRBV7-9	TRBJ2-3	-	TGTGCCAGCAGCAAATACACAGATACGCAGTATTTT	CASSKYTDTQYF
-	TRBV10-3	TRBJ2-1	TRBD2	TGTGCCATCTCCGGGCTAGCGGAGCTCAATGAGCAGTTCTTC	CAISGLAELNEQFF
few	TRBV29-1	TRBJ1-2	-	TGCAGCGCCTGGGCCGGGGCCGGGTATGGCTACACCTTC	CSAWAGAGYGYTF
-	TRBV27	TRBJ2-2	TRBD1	TGTGCCAGCAGTTTATTTGGACAGGGCGCGAACACCGGGGAGCTGTTTTTT	CASSLFGQGANTGELFF
-	TRBV5-1	TRBJ1-6	-	TGCGCCAGCAGCTTGTCCGGGGTATCAGCTACACCCCTCCACTTT	CASSLSGVSATPLHF